Listed below are T cell receptor beta chains from one sample, sequenced in a study of PD-L1 blockade in urothelial cancer. Repertoires were generated with immunoSEQ multiplex PCR, while TCRdb's copy carries only in-frame clones and drops some. The table includes roughly 90,000 clones, around 90% detected once. Specimen: PBMCs, collected around atezolizumab (anti-PD-L1) treatment. These receptors originate from an elderly woman with urothelial cancer. Both conserved end residues are part of each CDR3. Each record gives: V gene, D gene, clone size, J gene, CDR3 DNA, CDR3 protein. A D gene is named only where the DNA matches it firmly. Expanded clones get a size class; other rows say once, few or many, or leave the size out.

V: TRBV28; D: TRBD2; size: -; J: TRBJ2-7; DNA: TGTGCCAGCAGTGAGACTAGCGGGGGCTCCTACGAGCAGTACTTC; CDR3: CASSETSGGSYEQYF
V: TRBV28; D: -; size: -; J: TRBJ1-5; DNA: TGTGCCAGCAGTCCTCAGGGTATAGGTCAGCCCCAGCATTTT; CDR3: CASSPQGIGQPQHF
V: TRBV7-2; D: -; size: -; J: TRBJ1-2; DNA: TGTGCCAGCAGCGCGACAGGCCCCTATGGCTACACCTTC; CDR3: CASSATGPYGYTF
V: TRBV27; D: TRBD1; size: -; J: TRBJ2-7; DNA: TGTGCCAGCAGGACGGGACAGGGGACCGACGAGCAGTACTTC; CDR3: CASRTGQGTDEQYF
V: TRBV11-2; D: -; size: -; J: TRBJ1-2; DNA: TGTGCCAGCAGCTTAGGCAGTTTCTATGGCTACACCTTC; CDR3: CASSLGSFYGYTF
V: TRBV6-1; D: -; size: few; J: TRBJ1-5; DNA: TGTGCCAGCAGTGCAGGGAGGGGCGCTAACAATCAGCCCCAGCATTTT; CDR3: CASSAGRGANNQPQHF
V: TRBV5-6; D: TRBD1; size: once; J: TRBJ2-7; DNA: TGTGCCAGCAGCCCCGACAGGGCCAACTACGAGCAGTACTTC; CDR3: CASSPDRANYEQYF
V: TRBV5-1; D: -; size: -; J: TRBJ1-1; DNA: TGCGCCAGCAGCTTCGGTACGGGTCCCACTGAAGCTTTCTTT; CDR3: CASSFGTGPTEAFF
V: TRBV6-1; D: TRBD1; size: -; J: TRBJ1-3; DNA: TGTGCCAGCAGTCCGTACAGGGGTCGGCCAAACACCATATATTTT; CDR3: CASSPYRGRPNTIYF
V: TRBV29-1; D: TRBD2; size: -; J: TRBJ2-1; DNA: TGCAGCGTTGATGGGCTAGCGGGAGGCAATGAGCAGTTCTTC; CDR3: CSVDGLAGGNEQFF
V: TRBV11-2; D: -; size: once; J: TRBJ1-1; DNA: TGTGCCAGCAGCTTATACAGCATGAACACTGAAGCTTTCTTT; CDR3: CASSLYSMNTEAFF
V: TRBV7-9; D: -; size: -; J: TRBJ1-2; DNA: TGTGCCAGCAGCCTCGACACCATTGGCTACACCTTC; CDR3: CASSLDTIGYTF
V: TRBV18; D: -; size: -; J: TRBJ1-5; DNA: TGTGCCAGCTCCGGCAGCGTCCATAGCAATCAGCCCCAGCATTTT; CDR3: CASSGSVHSNQPQHF
V: TRBV19; D: -; size: -; J: TRBJ1-5; DNA: TGTGCCAGTAGTATAGTTGGCAGCGAACAGCCCCAGCATTTT; CDR3: CASSIVGSEQPQHF
V: TRBV27; D: -; size: -; J: TRBJ1-3; DNA: TGTGCCAGCAGTTCCCGGAGGAGGGGTAGTGGAAACACCATATATTTT; CDR3: CASSSRRRGSGNTIYF
V: TRBV5-1; D: TRBD2; size: -; J: TRBJ2-1; DNA: TGCGCCAGCAGCTTGGCGACTAGCGGGAGGTACAATGAGCAGTTCTTC; CDR3: CASSLATSGRYNEQFF
V: TRBV7-3; D: -; size: -; J: TRBJ2-3; DNA: TGTGCCAGCAGCTTAAGCGCAGGCGGGAGCACAGATACGCAGTATTTT; CDR3: CASSLSAGGSTDTQYF
V: TRBV14; D: -; size: -; J: TRBJ2-3; DNA: TGTGCCAGCAGCCAGGAGACGTGGGATACGCAGTATTTT; CDR3: CASSQETWDTQYF
V: TRBV27; D: -; size: -; J: TRBJ1-1; DNA: TGTGCCAGCACTTTTGCGGGGCGGGAGGCGACTGAAGCTTTCTTT; CDR3: CASTFAGREATEAFF
V: TRBV7-9; D: -; size: -; J: TRBJ2-5; DNA: TGTGCCAGCAGTAAAGAGACCCAGTACTTC; CDR3: CASSKETQYF
V: TRBV30; D: -; size: -; J: TRBJ1-3; DNA: TGTGCCTGGAGTTGGCAGGGGAGAAACACCATATATTTT; CDR3: CAWSWQGRNTIYF
V: TRBV30; D: -; size: -; J: TRBJ1-4; DNA: TGTGCCTGGAGTGTACAGAATCAATATTATGAAAAACTGTTTTTT; CDR3: CAWSVQNQYYEKLFF
V: TRBV19; D: -; size: -; J: TRBJ2-3; DNA: TGTGCCAGTAGTCCCTCGACCGGGGGAACGCAGTATTTT; CDR3: CASSPSTGGTQYF
V: TRBV30; D: TRBD2; size: few; J: TRBJ2-7; DNA: TGTGCCTGCCTAGCGGACGGTTCCTACGAGCAGTACTTC; CDR3: CACLADGSYEQYF
V: TRBV28; D: -; size: few; J: TRBJ1-2; DNA: TGTGCCAGCAGTTTGACTCAGTATGGCTACACCTTC; CDR3: CASSLTQYGYTF
V: TRBV5-1; D: -; size: -; J: TRBJ2-7; DNA: TGCGCCAGCAGCTTGGGAGGCTTATACGATAAGCAGTACTTC; CDR3: CASSLGGLYDKQYF
V: TRBV19; D: -; size: -; J: TRBJ1-2; DNA: TGTGCCAGTAGTATCACCCAGGGTGGCTATGGCTACACCTTC; CDR3: CASSITQGGYGYTF
V: TRBV6-6; D: TRBD1; size: -; J: TRBJ1-1; DNA: TGTGCCAGCAGACCTAGACAGGGTTCCACTGAAGCTTTCTTT; CDR3: CASRPRQGSTEAFF
V: TRBV7-6; D: TRBD2; size: -; J: TRBJ2-1; DNA: TGTGCCAGCAGCTTAGCGACGGGAGGGCTCAGCGAGCAGTTCTTC; CDR3: CASSLATGGLSEQFF
V: TRBV5-1; D: TRBD2; size: -; J: TRBJ2-1; DNA: TGCGCCAGCAGCTCCCAACTAGCGGGGGGCTACAATGAGCAGTTCTTC; CDR3: CASSSQLAGGYNEQFF
V: TRBV30; D: -; size: -; J: TRBJ2-7; DNA: TGTGCCTGGAGTGTAGGAGGGGTCCCCCACGAGCAGTACTTC; CDR3: CAWSVGGVPHEQYF
V: TRBV9; D: -; size: few; J: TRBJ2-1; DNA: TGTGCCAGCAGCGTGAGTCCAAACTCCTACAATGAGCAGTTCTTC; CDR3: CASSVSPNSYNEQFF
V: TRBV11-2; D: -; size: -; J: TRBJ2-3; DNA: TGTGCCAGCAGCTTATTCCCGGATACGCAGTATTTT; CDR3: CASSLFPDTQYF
V: TRBV19; D: TRBD2; size: -; J: TRBJ2-1; DNA: TGTGCCAGTAGTTTAGCGGGAGTCAATGAGCAGTTCTTC; CDR3: CASSLAGVNEQFF
V: TRBV4-1; D: -; size: once; J: TRBJ1-1; DNA: TGCGCCAGCAGCCAAGAGGGAGGGAATCCTGAAGCTTTCTTT; CDR3: CASSQEGGNPEAFF
V: TRBV28; D: TRBD1; size: -; J: TRBJ1-1; DNA: TGTGCCAGCAGGCGACGACAGGGGATGAACACTGAAGCTTTCTTT; CDR3: CASRRRQGMNTEAFF
V: TRBV5-6; D: TRBD1; size: once; J: TRBJ1-5; DNA: TGTGCCAGCAGGGACGGACAGGGTGGTGGCAATCAGCCCCAGCATTTT; CDR3: CASRDGQGGGNQPQHF
V: TRBV30; D: -; size: -; J: TRBJ1-2; DNA: TGTGCCTGTATCTCGGTCGTTGTGACAGATTATGGCTACACCTTC; CDR3: CACISVVVTDYGYTF
V: TRBV7-8; D: -; size: -; J: TRBJ2-1; DNA: TGTGCCAGCAGCTTAGTCATGACTGGGGAGCAGTTCTTC; CDR3: CASSLVMTGEQFF
V: TRBV28; D: -; size: -; J: TRBJ1-2; DNA: TGTGCCAGCAGTTCTATTGGGGGGAGAATCCCCTATGGCTACACCTTC; CDR3: CASSSIGGRIPYGYTF
V: TRBV7-3; D: TRBD2; size: -; J: TRBJ2-2; DNA: TGTGCCAGCAGCTCTCGGACTAGGAACACCGGGGAGCTGTTTTTT; CDR3: CASSSRTRNTGELFF
V: TRBV30; D: -; size: once; J: TRBJ2-7; DNA: TGTGCCTGGAGTGATTACAGCTGGACACCCCCGAACGAGCAGTACTTC; CDR3: CAWSDYSWTPPNEQYF
V: TRBV2; D: -; size: -; J: TRBJ1-1; DNA: TGTGCCAGCAGTGTACAGGGTGGCGGCACTGAAGCTTTCTTT; CDR3: CASSVQGGGTEAFF
V: TRBV13; D: TRBD1; size: -; J: TRBJ2-3; DNA: TGTGCCAGCATCCCAAGGGGGCCCCCCACAGATACGCAGTATTTT; CDR3: CASIPRGPPTDTQYF
V: TRBV6-1; D: -; size: -; J: TRBJ1-3; DNA: TGTGCCAGCAGTGCCTGGCCGACTACAGGGTTAGGAAACACCATATATTTT; CDR3: CASSAWPTTGLGNTIYF
V: TRBV7-6; D: -; size: -; J: TRBJ1-1; DNA: TGTGCCAGCAGCTTAATTGCAGGGTTGGACACTGAAGCTTTCTTT; CDR3: CASSLIAGLDTEAFF
V: TRBV7-8; D: TRBD2; size: -; J: TRBJ2-2; DNA: TGTGCCAGCAGCTTAGCCCTACTCCGCCTAGCGGGAGACCCCGGGGAGCTGTTTTTT; CDR3: CASSLALLRLAGDPGELFF
V: TRBV4-2; D: TRBD2; size: -; J: TRBJ2-1; DNA: TGTGCCAGCAGCCGGTCTAGCGGGAGTCAGGTCGATGAGCAGTTCTTC; CDR3: CASSRSSGSQVDEQFF
V: TRBV19; D: TRBD1; size: -; J: TRBJ1-1; DNA: TGTGCCAGTTACACTTCGACAGGGGCGCAGATGAACACTGAAGCTTTCTTT; CDR3: CASYTSTGAQMNTEAFF
V: TRBV27; D: TRBD1; size: -; J: TRBJ2-1; DNA: TGTGCCAGCAGTTTGTCAGGGGGCGGTTATGAGCAGTTCTTC; CDR3: CASSLSGGGYEQFF
V: TRBV28; D: -; size: -; J: TRBJ2-7; DNA: TGTGCCAGCAGTTTGGACGTGGGCAGGGTCCTCTCCTACGAGCAGTACTTC; CDR3: CASSLDVGRVLSYEQYF